This section outlines one TCR beta chain sequence together with its context. This sample is drawn from a study of blood T cell repertoires in COVID-19. In the study overall: Whether acute or convalescent, the COVID-19 samples came from the United States, Italy and Spain.

Per the original data handling: Amplification with reference gene primers provided the estimates of nucleated cell counts. Sequenced by immunoSEQ multiplex PCR; TCRdb stores in-frame clones only, minus some. Clone size and the V and J calls come from that table; the DNA yielded D and trimming. The sample contains about 190,000 clones, approximately 89% of which appear only once. Trimming removed 10 bases from V and 8 bases from J; junction bases left unmatched: 24. The CDR3 loop spans 18 amino acids. Germline V CDR1 and CDR2: MDHEN, SYDVKM. The receptor was derived from a woman aged 25 to 39 with acute or convalescent COVID-19. Sequencing used peripheral blood. V is TRBV28 and J is TRBJ2-2; 8 bases are a match to TRBD1. CDR3 nucleotide sequence: TGTGCCAACCCCTCGGACAGGGCCAACTCAACACCCTTAGGGGAGCTGTTTTTT. As protein: CANPSDRANSTPLGELFF.